The rows below give T cell receptor beta chains drawn from one sample of a study of response to subunit inactivated influenza vaccine. From the RT-PCR reads, TCRdb called clonotypes with MiXCR, one entry per CDR3 protein. The table lists approximately 500,000 distinct CDR3 sequences, about 14% of them singletons, with 8.5% to 14% in the top ten. The sequences come from PBMCs from blood, collected roughly 12 days after vaccination. The receptors shown here come from a man aged 45-65 years who received an inactivated influenza vaccine. The CDR3 runs from the conserved cysteine through the conserved F or W. A D gene is named only where the DNA matches it firmly. Clone size appears in some rows only: once, few, many, or a class for an expanded clone.

j_call: TRBJ2-5
d_call: .
v_call: TRBV11-3
clone_size: few
cdr3_aa: CASSLGPDKETQYF
cdr3_nt: TGTGCCAGCAGCTTAGGGCCGGATAAAGAGACCCAGTACTTC

j_call: TRBJ1-3
d_call: .
v_call: TRBV12-3/TRBV12-4
clone_size: .
cdr3_aa: CASSFMGARASGNTIYF
cdr3_nt: TGTGCCAGCAGTTTTATGGGGGCCAGGGCGTCTGGAAACACCATATATTTT

j_call: TRBJ2-5
d_call: .
v_call: TRBV29-1
clone_size: .
cdr3_aa: CSVAQGRNGETQYF
cdr3_nt: TGCAGCGTTGCTCAGGGGCGCAACGGAGAGACCCAGTACTTC

j_call: TRBJ2-5
d_call: TRBD1
v_call: TRBV30
clone_size: few
cdr3_aa: CAWSVQGQETQYF
cdr3_nt: TGTGCCTGGAGTGTACAGGGGCAAGAGACCCAGTACTTC

j_call: TRBJ1-1
d_call: .
v_call: TRBV5-1
clone_size: .
cdr3_aa: CASSLMGGRIGTEAFF
cdr3_nt: TGCGCCAGCAGCTTGATGGGGGGGCGGATAGGCACTGAAGCTTTCTTT

j_call: TRBJ2-4
d_call: .
v_call: TRBV11-2
clone_size: .
cdr3_aa: CASSLGSTELNIQYF
cdr3_nt: TGTGCCAGCAGCTTAGGATCCACAGAACTTAACATTCAGTACTTC

j_call: TRBJ2-2
d_call: TRBD2
v_call: TRBV7-3
clone_size: few
cdr3_aa: CASSETPGLAGAGELFF
cdr3_nt: TGTGCCAGCAGCGAAACCCCGGGACTAGCGGGGGCCGGGGAGCTGTTTTTT

j_call: TRBJ2-5
d_call: TRBD1
v_call: TRBV5-1
clone_size: .
cdr3_aa: CASSIQTGPRETQYF
cdr3_nt: TGCGCCAGCAGCATCCAGACAGGGCCCAGGGAGACCCAGTACTTC

j_call: TRBJ2-5
d_call: .
v_call: TRBV10-3
clone_size: .
cdr3_aa: CAISDGAGMGETQYF
cdr3_nt: TGTGCCATCAGTGATGGGGCAGGGATGGGGGAGACCCAGTACTTC

j_call: TRBJ1-5
d_call: .
v_call: TRBV27
clone_size: .
cdr3_aa: CASSLKARASNQPQHF
cdr3_nt: TGTGCCAGCAGTCTAAAAGCCAGGGCGAGCAATCAGCCCCAGCATTTT

j_call: TRBJ1-1
d_call: .
v_call: TRBV4-2
clone_size: few
cdr3_aa: CASSQDRRVDTEAFF
cdr3_nt: TGTGCCAGCAGCCAAGACCGGCGGGTCGACACTGAAGCTTTCTTT

j_call: TRBJ2-7
d_call: .
v_call: TRBV11-2
clone_size: few
cdr3_aa: CASSPPPTGPHSYEQYF
cdr3_nt: TGTGCCAGCAGCCCCCCACCGACAGGACCGCACTCCTACGAGCAGTACTTC

j_call: TRBJ2-2
d_call: TRBD2
v_call: TRBV7-9
clone_size: many
cdr3_aa: CASSSGTSGVTGELFF
cdr3_nt: TGTGCCAGCAGTTCCGGGACTAGCGGGGTCACCGGGGAGCTGTTTTTT

j_call: TRBJ2-7
d_call: .
v_call: TRBV5-8
clone_size: .
cdr3_aa: CASSLVRTGEQYF
cdr3_nt: TGTGCCAGCAGCTTGGTTAGGACGGGAGAGCAGTACTTC

j_call: TRBJ2-1
d_call: .
v_call: TRBV4-2
clone_size: .
cdr3_aa: CASSQGEDYYNEQFF
cdr3_nt: TGTGCCAGCAGCCAAGGGGAAGACTACTACAATGAGCAGTTCTTC

j_call: TRBJ2-1
d_call: .
v_call: TRBV10-3
clone_size: .
cdr3_aa: CAISESTAVSYNEQFF
cdr3_nt: TGTGCCATCAGTGAGTCAACAGCGGTCTCCTACAATGAGCAGTTCTTC

j_call: TRBJ2-1
d_call: TRBD2
v_call: TRBV5-1
clone_size: .
cdr3_aa: CASSSRTSSSYNEQFF
cdr3_nt: TGCGCCAGCAGCTCCAGGACTAGCAGCTCCTACAATGAGCAGTTCTTC

j_call: TRBJ2-3
d_call: .
v_call: TRBV5-1
clone_size: .
cdr3_aa: CASSLDGTLTDTQYF
cdr3_nt: TGCGCCAGCAGCTTGGACGGGACACTCACAGATACGCAGTATTTT

j_call: TRBJ1-5
d_call: TRBD1
v_call: TRBV12-3/TRBV12-4
clone_size: many
cdr3_aa: CASSPDRVGQPQHF
cdr3_nt: TGTGCCAGCAGCCCCGACAGGGTGGGACAGCCCCAGCATTTT

j_call: TRBJ2-3
d_call: .
v_call: TRBV15
clone_size: few
cdr3_aa: CATSRDRLADTQYF
cdr3_nt: TGTGCCACCAGCAGAGACCGACTGGCAGATACGCAGTATTTT

j_call: TRBJ2-1
d_call: TRBD1
v_call: TRBV6-1
clone_size: .
cdr3_aa: CASSEGYGQGGNEQFF
cdr3_nt: TGTGCCAGCAGTGAAGGTTACGGACAGGGCGGCAATGAGCAGTTCTTC

j_call: TRBJ2-7
d_call: TRBD1
v_call: TRBV10-2
clone_size: .
cdr3_aa: CASSPAGTGGYEQYF
cdr3_nt: TGCGCCAGCAGCCCTGCCGGGACAGGGGGCTACGAGCAGTACTTC

j_call: TRBJ2-5
d_call: .
v_call: TRBV7-9
clone_size: .
cdr3_aa: CASSLGHGQETQYF
cdr3_nt: TGTGCCAGCAGCTTAGGTCACGGGCAAGAGACCCAGTACTTC

j_call: TRBJ2-3
d_call: .
v_call: TRBV30
clone_size: .
cdr3_aa: CAWSARGGAADTQYF
cdr3_nt: TGTGCCTGGAGTGCCCGTGGGGGGGCGGCAGATACGCAGTATTTT

j_call: TRBJ2-7
d_call: TRBD1
v_call: TRBV20-1
clone_size: .
cdr3_aa: CSARVQGADEQYF
cdr3_nt: TGCAGTGCTAGAGTACAGGGGGCCGACGAGCAGTACTTC

j_call: TRBJ2-7
d_call: .
v_call: TRBV28
clone_size: .
cdr3_aa: CASSLPRPYEQYF
cdr3_nt: TGTGCCAGCAGTTTACCCCGACCCTACGAGCAGTACTTC

j_call: TRBJ1-3
d_call: TRBD1
v_call: TRBV6-2/TRBV6-3
clone_size: few
cdr3_aa: CASRPTGARLSGNTIYF
cdr3_nt: TGTGCCAGCAGACCGACAGGGGCGCGACTCTCTGGAAACACCATATATTTT

j_call: TRBJ2-7
d_call: .
v_call: TRBV10-3
clone_size: .
cdr3_aa: CAIVRTAEQYF
cdr3_nt: TGTGCCATCGTTCGCACGGCCGAGCAGTACTTC

j_call: TRBJ1-2
d_call: .
v_call: TRBV15
clone_size: .
cdr3_aa: CATSRDPAQGYTF
cdr3_nt: TGTGCCACCAGCAGAGATCCGGCTCAGGGCTACACCTTC

j_call: TRBJ2-7
d_call: .
v_call: TRBV12-3/TRBV12-4
clone_size: .
cdr3_aa: CASSRDSHEQYF
cdr3_nt: TGTGCCAGCAGCCGTGACAGCCACGAGCAGTACTTC

j_call: TRBJ1-4
d_call: .
v_call: TRBV2
clone_size: .
cdr3_aa: CASSPTNEKLFF
cdr3_nt: TGTGCCAGCTCCCCTACTAATGAAAAACTGTTTTTT

j_call: TRBJ2-1
d_call: .
v_call: TRBV5-1
clone_size: few
cdr3_aa: CASSLALAYNEQFF
cdr3_nt: TGCGCCAGCAGCTTGGCTCTAGCATACAATGAGCAGTTCTTC

j_call: TRBJ2-4
d_call: .
v_call: TRBV3-1
clone_size: few
cdr3_aa: CASSQSGGLAKNIQYF
cdr3_nt: TGTGCCAGCAGCCAATCAGGGGGGCTAGCCAAAAACATTCAGTACTTC

j_call: TRBJ2-5
d_call: .
v_call: TRBV19
clone_size: few
cdr3_aa: CASSKIGETQYF
cdr3_nt: TGTGCCAGTAGTAAGATAGGAGAGACCCAGTACTTC

j_call: TRBJ2-3
d_call: .
v_call: TRBV11-2
clone_size: .
cdr3_aa: CASSFGGRVVDTQYF
cdr3_nt: TGTGCCAGCAGCTTTGGGGGGAGAGTAGTAGATACGCAGTATTTT

j_call: TRBJ2-2
d_call: TRBD1
v_call: TRBV7-9
clone_size: .
cdr3_aa: CASSSLQGFNTGELFF
cdr3_nt: TGTGCCAGCAGCTCCCTACAGGGGTTCAACACCGGGGAGCTGTTTTTT

j_call: TRBJ1-6
d_call: .
v_call: TRBV7-2
clone_size: .
cdr3_aa: CASSYTSYNSPLHF
cdr3_nt: TGTGCCAGCAGCTACACAAGTTATAATTCACCCCTCCACTTT

j_call: TRBJ2-2
d_call: .
v_call: TRBV4-3
clone_size: .
cdr3_aa: CASSQGGASGELFF
cdr3_nt: TGCGCCAGCAGCCAAGGCGGGGCGTCCGGGGAGCTGTTTTTT

j_call: TRBJ2-1
d_call: .
v_call: TRBV4-2
clone_size: many
cdr3_aa: CASSLPGPYNEQFF
cdr3_nt: TGTGCCAGCAGCCTTCCGGGCCCCTACAATGAGCAGTTCTTC

j_call: TRBJ2-1
d_call: .
v_call: TRBV28
clone_size: few
cdr3_aa: CASSLNYLYNEQFF
cdr3_nt: TGTGCCAGCAGTTTGAACTACCTCTACAATGAGCAGTTCTTC

j_call: TRBJ2-7
d_call: TRBD1
v_call: TRBV29-1
clone_size: many
cdr3_aa: CSVGTNSGGYEQYF
cdr3_nt: TGCAGCGTTGGTACGAACTCAGGGGGCTACGAGCAGTACTTC

j_call: TRBJ2-3
d_call: .
v_call: TRBV5-1
clone_size: .
cdr3_aa: CASSWGAVRDTQYF
cdr3_nt: TGCGCCAGCAGCTGGGGGGCCGTCCGCGATACGCAGTATTTT

j_call: TRBJ2-2
d_call: TRBD2
v_call: TRBV5-1
clone_size: many
cdr3_aa: CASSSSGTKGAGELFF
cdr3_nt: TGCGCCAGCAGCAGTTCCGGGACTAAAGGCGCCGGGGAGCTGTTTTTT

j_call: TRBJ2-6
d_call: .
v_call: TRBV4-2
clone_size: few
cdr3_aa: CASSQETPWGGPGANVLTF
cdr3_nt: TGTGCCAGCAGCCAAGAAACCCCCTGGGGCGGGCCTGGGGCCAACGTCCTGACTTTC

j_call: TRBJ2-7
d_call: .
v_call: TRBV11-2
clone_size: .
cdr3_aa: CASSWGTGFYEQYF
cdr3_nt: TGTGCCAGCAGCTGGGGAACAGGGTTCTACGAGCAGTACTTC

j_call: TRBJ2-1
d_call: TRBD2
v_call: TRBV9
clone_size: many
cdr3_aa: CASSVGGSYNEQFF
cdr3_nt: TGTGCCAGCAGCGTAGGCGGGAGCTACAATGAGCAGTTCTTC

j_call: TRBJ2-1
d_call: TRBD2
v_call: TRBV7-2
clone_size: .
cdr3_aa: CASSSVAGAHNEQFF
cdr3_nt: TGTGCCAGCAGCTCAGTAGCGGGGGCTCACAATGAGCAGTTCTTC

j_call: TRBJ2-3
d_call: .
v_call: TRBV25-1
clone_size: .
cdr3_aa: CASRVPPHSVSSTDTQYF
cdr3_nt: TGTGCCAGCAGAGTACCGCCACATAGCGTATCTAGCACAGATACGCAGTATTTT

j_call: TRBJ2-1
d_call: .
v_call: TRBV29-1
clone_size: .
cdr3_aa: CSVENGYNEQFF
cdr3_nt: TGCAGCGTTGAAAACGGATACAATGAGCAGTTCTTC

j_call: TRBJ1-6
d_call: .
v_call: TRBV12-3/TRBV12-4
clone_size: few
cdr3_aa: CASTLDRGSPLHF
cdr3_nt: TGTGCCAGCACCCTGGACAGAGGTTCACCCCTCCACTTT

j_call: TRBJ1-5
d_call: .
v_call: TRBV12-3/TRBV12-4
clone_size: few
cdr3_aa: CASSLWGLSQPQHF
cdr3_nt: TGTGCCAGCAGTTTATGGGGGCTGAGTCAGCCCCAGCATTTT

j_call: TRBJ1-1
d_call: .
v_call: TRBV25-1
clone_size: .
cdr3_aa: CASSAQGSGEAFF
cdr3_nt: TGTGCCAGCAGTGCACAGGGAAGCGGTGAAGCTTTCTTT

j_call: TRBJ2-2
d_call: .
v_call: TRBV7-9
clone_size: few
cdr3_aa: CASTRLDSGELFF
cdr3_nt: TGTGCCAGCACCAGACTAGATTCCGGGGAGCTGTTTTTT

j_call: TRBJ2-3
d_call: .
v_call: TRBV7-3
clone_size: .
cdr3_aa: CASSPMSNTDTQYF
cdr3_nt: TGTGCCAGCAGCCCCATGAGCAACACAGATACGCAGTATTTT

j_call: TRBJ2-5
d_call: TRBD2
v_call: TRBV12-3/TRBV12-4
clone_size: .
cdr3_aa: CASNFGTSGRETQYF
cdr3_nt: TGTGCCAGCAATTTCGGGACTAGCGGGAGGGAGACCCAGTACTTC